Below are 10 T cell receptor beta chains sequenced from a single sample in a study of persistence of HIV-infected CD4 T cells. Anti-CD3/anti-CD28 beads served as a nonspecific positive control stimulus. Responding CD4+ T cells were sorted by upregulation of both CD40 ligand and CD69. For these receptors, no antigen is known. The libraries were made with immunoSEQ version 4 in survey mode. This table comes from immunoSEQ multiplex PCR, and its TCRdb copy is limited to in-frame clones, with some not included. This table holds about 43,000 clones, roughly 90% found once. Sequencing used CD4+ T cells sorted from PBMCs after 18-hour stimulation, obtained from a patient who received antiretroviral therapy. The receptors come from an adult man with HIV who was CMV-seropositive.

The chain links TRBV10-2 to TRBJ2-6, with D possibly matching TRBD1 (5 bases). V was trimmed by 2 bases and J by 0 bases, leaving 14 bases between them. The germline CDR1 and CDR2 sequences are WSHSY and SAAADI. The CDR3 has 18 residues. The DNA of the CDR3 is TGCGCCAGCAGTGAGAAGTGGGGCAGGATCTCTGGGGCCAACGTCCTGACTTTC. Protein: CASSEKWGRISGANVLTF.

This chain uses TRBV10-1 with TRBJ2-3; D might be TRBD2 (6 bases). The CDR3 has 15 amino acids. Germline CDR1 is WNHNN and CDR2 is SYGVQD (reference sequence). The V end lost 3 bases, the J end lost 0 bases, and 10 bases lay between the germline ends. The CDR3 loop reads CASSDGGSSTDTQYF. CDR3 coding DNA: TGCGCCAGCAGTGACGGGGGATCGAGCACAGATACGCAGTATTTT.

The chain carries TRBV14 and TRBJ1-1; possible D gene TRBD1, 6 bases. The CDR3 has 16 amino acids. Per the germline V gene, CDR1 is SGHDN and CDR2 is FVKESK. Trimming took off 1 base at V and 4 bases at J, with 16 bases between the two ends. CDR3 amino acids: CASSQVGRGGGTEAFF. CDR3 bases: TGTGCCAGCAGCCAAGTTGGCCGGGGAGGGGGCACTGAAGCTTTCTTT.

V is TRBV7-2 and J is TRBJ1-3, with 9 bases that match TRBD1. Germline lookup yields CDR1 SGHTA and CDR2 FQGNSA. After removal of 4 bases from V and 4 bases from J, the junction contained 11 bases not matched to a gene. The CDR3 has 17 residues. The CDR3 region has the DNA TGTGCCAGCAGCTCCGCGCCGGGACAGGGAGCGGGAAACACCATATATTTT. This encodes CASSSAPGQGAGNTIYF.

J is TRBJ2-2 and V is TRBV25-1; 9 nucleotides agree with TRBD1. This CDR3 comprises 16 residues. Germline V CDR1 and CDR2: MGHDK, SYGVNS. The V and J ends lost 1 base and 6 bases, in that order; junction bases with no gene match: 6. The CDR3 spells CASSELGQGSSGELFF. CDR3 DNA sequence: TGTGCCAGCAGTGAATTGGGACAGGGCTCGTCCGGGGAGCTGTTTTTT.

This chain connects TRBV18 to TRBJ2-1; 9 bases match TRBD2. This CDR3 region has 15 residues. Per the germline V gene, CDR1 is KGHSH and CDR2 is LQKENI. J lost 3 bases, V lost 4 bases, and 4 bases had no gene match. The CDR3 coding sequence is TGTGCCAGCTCACTCCGGACTAGCGACTACAATGAGCAGTTCTTC. Translating gives CASSLRTSDYNEQFF. Full variable domain (rest looked up from reference TRBV18 and TRBJ2-1): NAGVMQNPRHLVRRRGQEARLRCSPMKGHSHVYWYRQLPEEGLKFMVYLQKENIIDESGMPKERFSAEFPKEGPSILRIQQVVRGDSAAYFCASSLRTSDYNEQFFGPGTRLTVL.

The chain joins TRBV3-1 (or the pseudogene TRBV3-2) to TRBJ1-5; a weak D match, TRBD1 (6 bases). Per the germline V gene, CDR1 is LGHDT and CDR2 is YNNKEL (reference sequence). The CDR3 runs to 16 residues. Trimming took off 4 bases at V and 2 bases at J, with 15 bases between the two ends. This CDR3 is CASSRATGGRNQPQHF. As DNA, the CDR3 is TGTGCCAGCAGCCGCGCGACAGGTGGACGCAATCAGCCCCAGCATTTT.

J is TRBJ2-1 and V is TRBV7-3; D remains unclear. V was pared by 3 bases and J by 4 bases, with 7 bases between. CDR1 and CDR2 from the germline V gene are SGHTA and FQGTGA. This CDR3 region has 13 residues. CDR3 loop: CASSFSQYNEQFF. In nucleotides, the CDR3 is TGTGCCAGCAGCTTTTCTCAGTACAATGAGCAGTTCTTC.

This chain uses TRBV27 with TRBJ1-1, with D perhaps matching TRBD1 (5 bases). Germline CDR1 and CDR2: MNHEY and SMNVEV (reference sequence). V gave up 6 bases and J gave up 0 bases, with 14 bases separating them. The CDR3 has 15 amino acids. The CDR3 region is CASRLRRGMNTEAFF. The CDR3, as DNA: TGTGCCAGCAGATTAAGACGGGGGATGAACACTGAAGCTTTCTTT.

The chain is built from TRBV5-1 and TRBJ1-2; 9 positions match TRBD1. Germline CDR1 is SGHRS and CDR2 is YFSETQ. The CDR3 covers 14 residues. Unmatched junction bases numbered 9, after V lost 7 bases and J lost 5 bases. CDR3 sequence: CASGTGTGLYGYTF. DNA for the CDR3: TGCGCCAGCGGAACCGGGACAGGGTTATATGGCTACACCTTC.